The present T cell receptor (beta chain) was sequenced within a study of post-analysis software for immune sequencing data (dated by TCRdb to the mid-2010s). About the full investigation: Relapsing-remitting, secondary progressive and progressive-relapsing multiple sclerosis were recorded as disease courses, and subtype annotation was lacking for some patients. A subset of samples was prepared in parallel using single-end sample barcoding, then pooled and co-amplified after Illumina adapter ligation. The patient repertoires were compared against around eleven previously published healthy control repertoires obtained from donors aged about 6 to 25 years. The study at large found these results: The multiple sclerosis patient group was slightly younger than the control group. Patients showed significantly higher frequencies than controls for 4 or 5 TRBV segments, among them TRBV5-6, TRBV5-1 and TRBV20-1. Direct clustering with F measure showed strong co-clustering of samples prepared in the same batch, prompting a batch-effect correction. Normalized Chao1 diversity was significantly lower in multiple sclerosis patients than controls, suggesting substantial peripheral T-cell clonal expansion.

To demonstrate the VDJtools post-analysis software, the study profiled TCR beta repertoires from the peripheral blood of around 13 young patients with multiple sclerosis. The multiple sclerosis patients were children and adolescents ranging in age from about 6 to 17 years. Via the germline V gene, CDR1 is ENHRY and CDR2 SYGVKD. Trimming takes 3 bases from V and 0 bases from J, and the germline ends sit 9 bases apart. Counted from cysteine to phenylalanine, this CDR3 has 15 amino acids. CDR3 DNA is the only sequence kept; it has 45 bases, read in frame from the first base. As regards this clonotype: Its antigen is still unknown. This may come from a read error, since a much larger clone is one base off.

Library preparation employed PCR. Sequencer: Illumina HiSeq 2500. Unique molecular identifiers were incorporated into TCR beta cDNA libraries to reduce PCR and sequencing biases. Per 1 to 10 million input T cells, around 500,000 cDNA molecules were obtained, such that each molecule approximated one T cell. The same protocol used for the earlier healthy control dataset was applied to prepare and sequence the patient libraries. Samples belonging to the same batch were prepared together, multiplexed and sequenced on a shared HiSeq lane. Per the original workflow: MIGEC handled the raw barcoded reads, throwing out single-read molecular identifier groups before consensus assembly and CDR3 extraction. VDJtools was used for post-analysis of the clonotype tables, and diversity was normalized by down-sampling every dataset to the size of the smallest sample. To correct batch-related cross-sample contamination, repertoire overlap clustering matched CDR3 amino acid sequences but not nucleotide sequences. TCRdb applied fastp at Q25 and MiXCR to the public reads, then kept only in-frame beta chains. Under each unique CDR3 protein, matching rows form one entry showing the most common genes and DNA. The V and J calls, along with clone size, are taken from TCRdb and not from the paper's own processing. The sample includes a few hundred thousand distinct CDR3 sequences, with roughly 30% observed a single time. Around 15% of the sample rests with the top ten.

Specimen: blood. The clonotype was recovered from a girl aged 10-17 years with multiple sclerosis. Recombination connected TRBV10-3 to TRBJ1-5, with the D gene uncertain. CDR3 sequence: CAISDGRPSNQPQHF. The DNA sequence is as follows: TGTGCCATCAGTGATGGAAGACCTAGCAATCAGCCCCAGCATTTT.